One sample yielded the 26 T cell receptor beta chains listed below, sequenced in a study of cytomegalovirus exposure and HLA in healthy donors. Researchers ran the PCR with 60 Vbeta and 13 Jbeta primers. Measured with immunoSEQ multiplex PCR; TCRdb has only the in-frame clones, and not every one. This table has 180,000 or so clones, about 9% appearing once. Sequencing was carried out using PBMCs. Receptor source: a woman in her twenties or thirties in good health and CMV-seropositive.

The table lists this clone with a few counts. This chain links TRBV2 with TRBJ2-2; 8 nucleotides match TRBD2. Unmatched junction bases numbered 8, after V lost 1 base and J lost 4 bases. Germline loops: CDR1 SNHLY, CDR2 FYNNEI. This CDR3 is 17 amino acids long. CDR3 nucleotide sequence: TGTGCCAGCAGTGAAGGTGGTTTAGCGGGGTTCACCGGGGAGCTGTTTTTT. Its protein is CASSEGGLAGFTGELFF.

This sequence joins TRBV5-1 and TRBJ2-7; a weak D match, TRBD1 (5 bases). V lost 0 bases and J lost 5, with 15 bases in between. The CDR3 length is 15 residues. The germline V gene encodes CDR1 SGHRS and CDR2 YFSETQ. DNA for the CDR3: TGCGCCAGCAGCTTGGATGGGGCGCTGGGAAACGAGCAGTACTTC. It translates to CASSLDGALGNEQYF.

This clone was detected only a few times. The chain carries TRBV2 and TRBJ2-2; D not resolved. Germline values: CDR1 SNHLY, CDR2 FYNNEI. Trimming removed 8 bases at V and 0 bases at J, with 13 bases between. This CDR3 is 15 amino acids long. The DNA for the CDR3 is TGTGCCAGCGTCCGCAGCGTGTCGAACACCGGGGAGCTGTTTTTT. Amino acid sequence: CASVRSVSNTGELFF.

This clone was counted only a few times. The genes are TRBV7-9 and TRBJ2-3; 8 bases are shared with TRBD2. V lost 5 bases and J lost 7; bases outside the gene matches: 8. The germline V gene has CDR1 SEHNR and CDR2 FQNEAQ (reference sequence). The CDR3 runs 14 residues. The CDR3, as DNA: TGTGCCAGCAGCGCGGGGGGCTTTCCCCATACGCAGTATTTT. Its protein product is CASSAGGFPHTQYF.

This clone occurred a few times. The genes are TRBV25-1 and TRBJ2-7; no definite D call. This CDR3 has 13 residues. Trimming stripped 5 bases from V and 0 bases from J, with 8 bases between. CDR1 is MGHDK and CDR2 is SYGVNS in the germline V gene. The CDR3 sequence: CASSLPSSYEQYF. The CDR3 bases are TGTGCCAGCAGTCTCCCCAGCTCCTACGAGCAGTACTTC.

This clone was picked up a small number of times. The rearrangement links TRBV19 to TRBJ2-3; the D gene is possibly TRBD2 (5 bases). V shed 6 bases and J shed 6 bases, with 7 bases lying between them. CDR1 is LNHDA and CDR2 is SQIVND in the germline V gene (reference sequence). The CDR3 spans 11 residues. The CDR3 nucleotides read TGTGCCAGTAGCTTAGCGGATACGCAGTATTTT. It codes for CASSLADTQYF.

This chain's CDR3 is CASSQDRGRTGELFF. DNA for the CDR3: TGTGCCAGCAGTCAAGACAGGGGGCGGACCGGGGAGCTGTTTTTT. The chain combines TRBV28 with TRBJ2-2; 10 bases agree with TRBD1. Germline CDR1 and CDR2: MDHEN and SYDVKM. Unmatched junction bases numbered 5, after V lost 5 bases and J lost 5 bases. This CDR3 is built from 15 residues.

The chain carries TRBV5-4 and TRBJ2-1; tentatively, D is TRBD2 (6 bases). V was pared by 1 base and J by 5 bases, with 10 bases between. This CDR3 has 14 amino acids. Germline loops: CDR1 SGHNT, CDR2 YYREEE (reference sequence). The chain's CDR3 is CASSLSSANNEQFF. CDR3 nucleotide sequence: TGTGCCAGCAGCTTGTCTAGCGCTAACAATGAGCAGTTCTTC. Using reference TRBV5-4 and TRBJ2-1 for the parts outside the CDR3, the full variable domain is ETGVTQSPTHLIKTRGQQVTLRCSSQSGHNTVSWYQQALGQGPQFIFQYYREEENGRGNFPPRFSGLQFPNYSSELNVNALELDDSALYLCASSLSSANNEQFFGPGTRLTVL.

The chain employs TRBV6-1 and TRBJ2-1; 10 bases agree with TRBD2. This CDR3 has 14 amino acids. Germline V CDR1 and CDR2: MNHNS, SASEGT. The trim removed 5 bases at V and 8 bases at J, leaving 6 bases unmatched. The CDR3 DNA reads TGTGCCAGCAGTTCTGATAGCGGGAGGTATGAGCAGTTCTTC. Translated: CASSSDSGRYEQFF.

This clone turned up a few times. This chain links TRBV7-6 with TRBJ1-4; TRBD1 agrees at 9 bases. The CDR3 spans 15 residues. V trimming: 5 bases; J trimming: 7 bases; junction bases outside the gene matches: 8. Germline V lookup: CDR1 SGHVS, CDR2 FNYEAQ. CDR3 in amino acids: CASSARQGGFEKLFF. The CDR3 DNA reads TGTGCCAGCAGCGCCCGACAGGGGGGATTTGAAAAACTGTTTTTT.

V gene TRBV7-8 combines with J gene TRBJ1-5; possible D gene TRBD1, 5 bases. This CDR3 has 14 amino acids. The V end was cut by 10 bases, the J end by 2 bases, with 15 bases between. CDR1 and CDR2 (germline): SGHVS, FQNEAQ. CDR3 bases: TGTGCCACCTCGGTGTGGGGGGGCAATCAGCCCCAGCATTTT. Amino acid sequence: CATSVWGGNQPQHF.

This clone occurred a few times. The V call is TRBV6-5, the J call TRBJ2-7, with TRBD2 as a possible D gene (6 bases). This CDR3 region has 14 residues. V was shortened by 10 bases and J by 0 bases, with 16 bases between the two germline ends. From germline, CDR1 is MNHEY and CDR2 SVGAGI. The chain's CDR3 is CATSGGSVSYEQYF. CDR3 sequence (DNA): TGTGCCACTTCTGGGGGGTCAGTCTCCTACGAGCAGTACTTC.

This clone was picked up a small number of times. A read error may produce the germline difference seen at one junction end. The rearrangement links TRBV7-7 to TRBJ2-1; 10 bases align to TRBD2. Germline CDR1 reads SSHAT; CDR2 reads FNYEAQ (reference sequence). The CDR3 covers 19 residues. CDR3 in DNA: TGTGCCAGCAGCTTAGAGCCTAGCGGGAGTAAGAATGGGGACAATGAGCCGTTCTTC. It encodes CASSLEPSGSKNGDNEPFF.

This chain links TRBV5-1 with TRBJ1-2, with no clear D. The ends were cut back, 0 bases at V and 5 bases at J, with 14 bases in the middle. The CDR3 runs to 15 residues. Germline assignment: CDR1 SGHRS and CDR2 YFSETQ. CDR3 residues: CASSLGSPGKYGYTF. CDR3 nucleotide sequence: TGCGCCAGCAGCTTGGGTTCCCCCGGGAAGTATGGCTACACCTTC.

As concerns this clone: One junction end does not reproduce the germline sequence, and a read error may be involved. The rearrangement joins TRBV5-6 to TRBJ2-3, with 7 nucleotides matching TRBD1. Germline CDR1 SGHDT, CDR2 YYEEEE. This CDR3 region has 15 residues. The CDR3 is CASSPQQKGTDTRYF. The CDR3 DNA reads TGTGCCAGCAGCCCCCAGCAGAAGGGGACAGATACGCGGTATTTT. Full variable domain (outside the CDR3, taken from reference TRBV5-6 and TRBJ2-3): DAGVTQSPTHLIKTRGQQVTLRCSPKSGHDTVSWYQQALGQGPQFIFQYYEEEERQRGNFPDRFSGHQFPNYSSELNVNALLLGDSALYLCASSPQQKGTDTRYFGPGTRLTVL.

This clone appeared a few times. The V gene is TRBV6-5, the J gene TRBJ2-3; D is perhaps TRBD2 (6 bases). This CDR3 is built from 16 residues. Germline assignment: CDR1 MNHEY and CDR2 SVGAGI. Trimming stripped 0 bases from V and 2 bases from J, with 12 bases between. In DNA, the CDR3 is TGTGCCAGCAGTTACTCCCGACAGCGGGCCACAGATACGCAGTATTTT. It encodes CASSYSRQRATDTQYF.

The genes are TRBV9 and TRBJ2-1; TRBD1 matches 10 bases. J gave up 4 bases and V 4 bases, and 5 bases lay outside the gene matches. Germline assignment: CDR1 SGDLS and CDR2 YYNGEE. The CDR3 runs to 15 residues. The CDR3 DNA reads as TGTGCCAGCAGCCCCCGGGACAGGGGTTACAATGAGCAGTTCTTC. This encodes CASSPRDRGYNEQFF.

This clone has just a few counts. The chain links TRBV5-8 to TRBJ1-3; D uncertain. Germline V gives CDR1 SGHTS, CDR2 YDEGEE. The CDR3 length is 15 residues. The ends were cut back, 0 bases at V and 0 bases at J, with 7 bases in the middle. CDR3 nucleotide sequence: TGTGCCAGCAGCTTGGATAGCGGCTCTGGAAACACCATATATTTT. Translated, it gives CASSLDSGSGNTIYF. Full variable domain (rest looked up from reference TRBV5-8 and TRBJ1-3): EAGVTQSPTHLIKTRGQQATLRCSPISGHTSVYWYQQALGLGLQFLLWYDEGEERNRGNFPPRFSGRQFPNYSSELNVNALELEDSALYLCASSLDSGSGNTIYFGEGSWLTVV.

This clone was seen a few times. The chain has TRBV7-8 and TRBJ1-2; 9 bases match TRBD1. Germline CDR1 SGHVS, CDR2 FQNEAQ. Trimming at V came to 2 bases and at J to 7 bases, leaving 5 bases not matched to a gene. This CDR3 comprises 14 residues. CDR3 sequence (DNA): TGTGCCAGCAGCTTATCGACAGGGGGATTTGGCTACACCTTC. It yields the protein CASSLSTGGFGYTF.

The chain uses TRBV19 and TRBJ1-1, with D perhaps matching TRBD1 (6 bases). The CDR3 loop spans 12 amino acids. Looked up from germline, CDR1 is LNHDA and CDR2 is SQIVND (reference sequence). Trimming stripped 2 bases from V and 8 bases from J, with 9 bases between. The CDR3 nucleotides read TGTGCCAGTAGTATATGGGGGACAGAAGCTTTCTTT. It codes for CASSIWGTEAFF.

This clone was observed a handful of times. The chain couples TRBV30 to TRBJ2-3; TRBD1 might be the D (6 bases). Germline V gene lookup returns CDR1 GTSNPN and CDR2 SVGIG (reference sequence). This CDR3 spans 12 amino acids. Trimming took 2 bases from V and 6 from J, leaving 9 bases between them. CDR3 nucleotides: TGTGCCTGGAGTCCCAGGGGCGATACGCAGTATTTT. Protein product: CAWSPRGDTQYF.

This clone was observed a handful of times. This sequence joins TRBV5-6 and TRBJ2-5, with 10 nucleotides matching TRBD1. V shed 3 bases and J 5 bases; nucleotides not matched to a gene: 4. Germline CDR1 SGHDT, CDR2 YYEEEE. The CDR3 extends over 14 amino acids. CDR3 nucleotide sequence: TGTGCCAGCAGCTCCACGGACAGGGGGGAGACCCAGTACTTC. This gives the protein CASSSTDRGETQYF.

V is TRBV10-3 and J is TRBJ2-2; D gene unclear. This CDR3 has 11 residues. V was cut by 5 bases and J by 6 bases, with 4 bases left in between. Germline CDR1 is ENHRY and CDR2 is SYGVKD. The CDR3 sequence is CAISSAGELFF. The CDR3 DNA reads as TGTGCCATCAGTAGCGCCGGGGAGCTGTTTTTT.

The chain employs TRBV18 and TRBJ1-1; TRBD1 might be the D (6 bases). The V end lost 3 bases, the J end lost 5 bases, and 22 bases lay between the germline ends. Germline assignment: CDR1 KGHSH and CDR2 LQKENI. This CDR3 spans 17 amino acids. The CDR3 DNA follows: TGTGCCAGCTCACCGAGGGCCCTTAAACAGGGTGATACTGAAGCTTTCTTT. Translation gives CASSPRALKQGDTEAFF.

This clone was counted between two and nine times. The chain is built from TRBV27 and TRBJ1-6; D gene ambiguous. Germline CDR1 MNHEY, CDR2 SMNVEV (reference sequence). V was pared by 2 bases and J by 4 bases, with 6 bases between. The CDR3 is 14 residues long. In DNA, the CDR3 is TGTGCCAGCAGTTTACGGAGATATAATTCACCCCTCCACTTT. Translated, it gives CASSLRRYNSPLHF.

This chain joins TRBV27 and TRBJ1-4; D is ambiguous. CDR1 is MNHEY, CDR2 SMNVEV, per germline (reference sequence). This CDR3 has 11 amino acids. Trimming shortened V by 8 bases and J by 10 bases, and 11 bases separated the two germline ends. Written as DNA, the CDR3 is TGTGCCAGCCATGGAGGGAGAAAACTGTTTTTT. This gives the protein CASHGGRKLFF.